The source of this TCR beta chain is a study of OX40 agonist ivuxolimab in advanced cancers. Study details: Three patients had partial responses: one hepatocellular carcinoma, two cutaneous melanoma.

This CDR3 spans 14 amino acids. Deletions cut 0 bases from V and 5 bases from J, with 8 bases between. From germline, CDR1 is MNHEY and CDR2 SMNVEV (reference sequence). Assay: immunoSEQ multiplex PCR; the TCRdb copy retains only in-frame clones and omits some. The data hold about 100,000 clones, with about 89% observed a single time. This clone was recorded only once. Drawing of blood for sampling happened at baseline, at cycle 4 day 1, and at cycle 7 day 1. The rearrangement uses TRBV27 and TRBJ2-1; D gene uncertain. This TCR was sampled from an adult with an advanced solid tumor such as melanoma, head and neck, liver or kidney cancer. This specimen consisted of CD4+ or CD8+ T cells sorted from blood, obtained in a trial of the OX40 agonist ivuxolimab. Here the CDR3 reads CASSLSWTHNEQFF. The CDR3 DNA follows: TGTGCCAGCAGTTTATCGTGGACCCACAATGAGCAGTTCTTC.